What follows describes a single T cell receptor beta chain. What it binds is unknown. The junction departs from the called germline gene at one end, perhaps through a read error. These data are taken from a study of cytomegalovirus exposure and HLA in healthy donors. Study-wide findings and caveats: Rarity characterized most TCR sequences, yet some public TCRs appeared in many donors.

This PCR relied on a set of 60 Vbeta primers and 13 Jbeta primers. TCRdb keeps only in-frame clones here, not all; method: immunoSEQ multiplex PCR. Among roughly 150,000 clones listed, about 80% were seen once. This CDR3 spans 16 amino acids. CDR1 and CDR2 (germline): SEHNR, FQNEAQ (reference sequence). The sequencing input was PBMCs. The rearrangement links TRBV7-9 to TRBJ2-5; the match to TRBD1 covers 9 bases. The sequence was collected from a male donor in good health and CMV-seronegative. In DNA, the CDR3 is TGTTCCAGCAGCTTAGGGGGACAGGGATCTTCGGAGACCCAGTACTTC. Translated: CSSSLGGQGSSETQYF.